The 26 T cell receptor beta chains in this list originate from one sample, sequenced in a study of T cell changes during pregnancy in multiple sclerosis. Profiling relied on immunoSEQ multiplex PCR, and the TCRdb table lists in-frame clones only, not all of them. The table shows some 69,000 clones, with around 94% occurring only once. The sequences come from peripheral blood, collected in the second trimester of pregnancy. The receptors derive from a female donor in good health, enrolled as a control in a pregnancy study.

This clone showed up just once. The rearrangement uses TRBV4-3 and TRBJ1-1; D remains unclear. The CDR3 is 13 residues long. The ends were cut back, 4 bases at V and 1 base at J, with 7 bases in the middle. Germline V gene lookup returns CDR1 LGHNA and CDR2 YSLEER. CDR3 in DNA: TGCGCCAGCAGCCCCGGGGAGAACACTGAAGCTTTCTTT. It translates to CASSPGENTEAFF.

The CDR3 sequence is CASSLVGGVNTEAFF. For the CDR3, the DNA is TGTGCCAGCAGCTTAGTTGGGGGGGTGAACACTGAAGCTTTCTTT. J is TRBJ1-1 and V is TRBV7-9; TRBD1 is a possible D gene (5 bases). The germline V gene encodes CDR1 SEHNR and CDR2 FQNEAQ (reference sequence). The ends were cut back, 1 base at V and 0 bases at J, with 9 bases in the middle. This CDR3 contains 15 residues.

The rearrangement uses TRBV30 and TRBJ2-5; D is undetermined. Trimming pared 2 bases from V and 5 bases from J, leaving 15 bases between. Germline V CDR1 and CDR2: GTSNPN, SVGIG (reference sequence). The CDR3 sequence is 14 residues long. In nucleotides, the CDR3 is TGTGCCTGGAGTCAGGATTTAACTTTCGAGACCCAGTACTTC. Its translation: CAWSQDLTFETQYF.

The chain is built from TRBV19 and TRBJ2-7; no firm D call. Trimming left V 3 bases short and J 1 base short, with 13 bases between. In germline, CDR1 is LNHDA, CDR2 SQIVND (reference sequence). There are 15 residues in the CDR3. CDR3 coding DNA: TGTGCCAGTAGTATTGAGAACAGTTTTTCCTACGAGCAGTACTTC. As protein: CASSIENSFSYEQYF.

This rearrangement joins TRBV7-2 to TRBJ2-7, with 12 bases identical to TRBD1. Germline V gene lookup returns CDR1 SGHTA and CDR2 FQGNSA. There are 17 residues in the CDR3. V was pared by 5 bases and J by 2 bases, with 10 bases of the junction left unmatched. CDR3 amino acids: CASSPGTGGLGPYEQYF. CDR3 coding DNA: TGTGCCAGCAGCCCCGGGACAGGGGGCCTTGGGCCCTACGAGCAGTACTTC.

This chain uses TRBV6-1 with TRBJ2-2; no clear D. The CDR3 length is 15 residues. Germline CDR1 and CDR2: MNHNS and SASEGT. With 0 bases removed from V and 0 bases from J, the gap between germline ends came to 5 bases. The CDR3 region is CASSEAGPNTGELFF. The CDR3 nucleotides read TGTGCCAGCAGTGAAGCGGGCCCGAACACCGGGGAGCTGTTTTTT.

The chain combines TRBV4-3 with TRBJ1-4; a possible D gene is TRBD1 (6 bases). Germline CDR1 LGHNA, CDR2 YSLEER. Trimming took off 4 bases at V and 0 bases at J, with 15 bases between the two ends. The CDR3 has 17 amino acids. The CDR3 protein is CASSRLTGGATNEKLFF. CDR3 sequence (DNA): TGCGCCAGCAGCCGGTTGACAGGAGGAGCAACTAATGAAAAACTGTTTTTT.

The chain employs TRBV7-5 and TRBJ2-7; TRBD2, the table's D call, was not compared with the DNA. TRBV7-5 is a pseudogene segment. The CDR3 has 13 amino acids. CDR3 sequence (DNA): TGTGCCAGAAGCTCCCCGGGGGCCTACGAGCAGTACTTC. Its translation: CARSSPGAYEQYF.

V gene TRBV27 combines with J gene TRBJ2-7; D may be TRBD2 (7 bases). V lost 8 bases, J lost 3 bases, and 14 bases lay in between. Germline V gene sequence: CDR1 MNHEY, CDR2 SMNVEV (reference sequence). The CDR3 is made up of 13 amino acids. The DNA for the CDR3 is TGTGCCAGCGGGGGGGGACAAAACTACGAGCAGTACTTC. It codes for CASGGGQNYEQYF.

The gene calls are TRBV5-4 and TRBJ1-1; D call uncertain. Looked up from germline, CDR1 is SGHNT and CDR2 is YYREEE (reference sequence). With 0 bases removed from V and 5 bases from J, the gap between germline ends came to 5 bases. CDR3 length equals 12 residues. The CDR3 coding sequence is TGTGCCAGCAGCTTGGGGCAGACTGAAGCTTTCTTT. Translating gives CASSLGQTEAFF.

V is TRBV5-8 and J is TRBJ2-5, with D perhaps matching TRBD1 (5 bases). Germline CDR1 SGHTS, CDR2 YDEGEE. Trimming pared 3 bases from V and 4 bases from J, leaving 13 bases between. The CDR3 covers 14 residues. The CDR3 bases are TGTGCCAGCAGCTCGGAATGGGGCCCAGAGACCCAGTACTTC. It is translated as CASSSEWGPETQYF. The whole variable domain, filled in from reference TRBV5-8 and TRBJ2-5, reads EAGVTQSPTHLIKTRGQQATLRCSPISGHTSVYWYQQALGLGLQFLLWYDEGEERNRGNFPPRFSGRQFPNYSSELNVNALELEDSALYLCASSSEWGPETQYFGPGTRLLVL.

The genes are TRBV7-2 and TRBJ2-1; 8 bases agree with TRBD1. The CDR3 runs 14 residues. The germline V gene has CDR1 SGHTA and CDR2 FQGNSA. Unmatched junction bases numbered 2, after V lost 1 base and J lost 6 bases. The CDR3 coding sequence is TGTGCCAGCAGCTTAGTCGACAGGGGCAATGAGCAGTTCTTC. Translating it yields CASSLVDRGNEQFF.

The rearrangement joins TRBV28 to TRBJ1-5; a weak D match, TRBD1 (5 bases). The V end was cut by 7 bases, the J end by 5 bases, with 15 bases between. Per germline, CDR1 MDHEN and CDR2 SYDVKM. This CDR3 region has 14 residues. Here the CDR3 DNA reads TGTGCCAGCACCCGACAGCTACCCTATCAGCCCCAGCATTTT. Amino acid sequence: CASTRQLPYQPQHF.

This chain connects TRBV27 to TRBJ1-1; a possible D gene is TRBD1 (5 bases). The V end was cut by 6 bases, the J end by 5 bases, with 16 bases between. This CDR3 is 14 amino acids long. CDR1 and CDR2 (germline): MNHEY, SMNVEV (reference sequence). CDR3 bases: TGTGCCAGCAGACCCGGGACGGCGGGGACTGAAGCTTTCTTT. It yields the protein CASRPGTAGTEAFF.

Here the CDR3 DNA reads TGTGCCAGCAGCCAAGAGAGAGGACAGGGGTATGGCTACACCTTC. It specifies CASSQERGQGYGYTF. The chain employs TRBV14 and TRBJ1-2, with 9 bases fitting TRBD1. Germline V lookup: CDR1 SGHDN, CDR2 FVKESK. Trimming cost V 0 bases and J 5 bases; bases outside gene matches: 4. This CDR3 is 15 amino acids long.

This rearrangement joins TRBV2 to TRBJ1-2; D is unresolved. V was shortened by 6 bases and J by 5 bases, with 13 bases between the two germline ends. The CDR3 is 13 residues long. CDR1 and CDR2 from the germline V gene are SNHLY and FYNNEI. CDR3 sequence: CASSASDRYGYTF. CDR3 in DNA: TGTGCCAGCAGCGCGAGCGACCGGTATGGCTACACCTTC. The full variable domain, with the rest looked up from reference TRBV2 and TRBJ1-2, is EPEVTQTPSHQVTQMGQEVILRCVPISNHLYFYWYRQILGQKVEFLVSFYNNEISEKSEIFDDQFSVERPDGSNFTLKIRSTKLEDSAMYFCASSASDRYGYTFGSGTRLTVV.

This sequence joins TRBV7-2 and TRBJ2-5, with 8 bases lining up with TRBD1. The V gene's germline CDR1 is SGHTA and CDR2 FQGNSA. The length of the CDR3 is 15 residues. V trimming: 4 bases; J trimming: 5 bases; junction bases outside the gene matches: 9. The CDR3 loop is CASSSNRGTAETQYF. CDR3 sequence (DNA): TGTGCCAGCAGCTCGAACAGGGGGACTGCGGAGACCCAGTACTTC. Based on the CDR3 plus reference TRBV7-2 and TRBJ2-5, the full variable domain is GAGVSQSPSNKVTEKGKDVELRCDPISGHTALYWYRQSLGQGLEFLIYFQGNSAPDKSGLPSDRFSAERTGGSVSTLTIQRTQQEDSAVYLCASSSNRGTAETQYFGPGTRLLVL.

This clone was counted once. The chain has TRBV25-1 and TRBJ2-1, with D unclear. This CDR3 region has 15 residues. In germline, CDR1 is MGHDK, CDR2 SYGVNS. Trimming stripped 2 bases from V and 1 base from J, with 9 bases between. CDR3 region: CASSEPGRSYNEQFF. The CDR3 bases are TGTGCCAGCAGTGAACCCGGTCGATCCTACAATGAGCAGTTCTTC.

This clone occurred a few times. CDR3 nucleotide sequence: TGTGCCAGCAGCTACAATACAGCGAACACTGAAGCTTTCTTT. Residues: CASSYNTANTEAFF. The chain combines TRBV6-1 with TRBJ1-1; the D is unclear. This CDR3 has 14 residues. The V end was cut by 6 bases, the J end by 1 base, with 12 bases between. Germline V lookup: CDR1 MNHNS, CDR2 SASEGT.

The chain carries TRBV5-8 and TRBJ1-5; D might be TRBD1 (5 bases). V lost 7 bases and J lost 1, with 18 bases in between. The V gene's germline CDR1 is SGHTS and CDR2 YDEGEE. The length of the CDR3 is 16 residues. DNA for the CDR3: TGTGCCAGCGGGCGAAACAGGTCACGGAGCAATCAGCCCCAGCATTTT. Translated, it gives CASGRNRSRSNQPQHF.

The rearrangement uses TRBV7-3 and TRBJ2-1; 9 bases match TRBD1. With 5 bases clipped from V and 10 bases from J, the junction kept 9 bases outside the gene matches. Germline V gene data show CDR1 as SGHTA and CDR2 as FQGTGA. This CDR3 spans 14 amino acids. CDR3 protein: CASSPGTGRDEQFF. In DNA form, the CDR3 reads TGTGCCAGCAGCCCAGGGACAGGGCGGGACGAGCAGTTCTTC.

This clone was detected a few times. CDR3 loop: CASSPQGYGYTF. The CDR3 coding sequence is TGTGCCAGCAGCCCTCAGGGGTATGGCTACACCTTC. The V call is TRBV7-9, the J call TRBJ1-2, with a tentative D call TRBD1 (6 bases). The germline V and J ends were trimmed by 5 bases and 5 bases, with 9 bases remaining between them. Germline V lookup: CDR1 SEHNR, CDR2 FQNEAQ (reference sequence). The CDR3 has 12 amino acids.

The CDR3 sequence: CASTTVGGEAFF. For the CDR3, the DNA is TGTGCCAGCACAACCGTCGGGGGGGAAGCTTTCTTT. The chain has TRBV6-6 and TRBJ1-1, with a tentative D call TRBD1 (5 bases). The CDR3 is made up of 12 amino acids. V was clipped by 7 bases and J by 8 bases, with 14 bases between them. Germline CDR1 is MNHNY and CDR2 is SVGAGI (reference sequence).

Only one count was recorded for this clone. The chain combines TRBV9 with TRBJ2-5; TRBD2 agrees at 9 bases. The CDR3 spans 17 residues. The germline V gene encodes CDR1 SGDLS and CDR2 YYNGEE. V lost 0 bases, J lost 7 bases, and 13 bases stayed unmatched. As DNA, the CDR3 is TGTGCCAGCAGCGTAGGCGAAGCGGGGGGCGGTCAGGGGACCCAGTACTTC. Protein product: CASSVGEAGGGQGTQYF.

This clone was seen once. CDR3 in amino acids: CASSYRTGGLNTEAFF. CDR3 in DNA: TGTGCCAGCAGCTACCGGACAGGGGGTCTGAACACTGAAGCTTTCTTT. The chain recombines TRBV7-2 with TRBJ1-1; 10 nucleotides line up with TRBD1. Losses at the gene ends were 4 bases for V and 0 bases for J; bases not matched to a gene: 5. This CDR3 region has 16 residues. Per germline, CDR1 SGHTA and CDR2 FQGNSA.

CDR3 loop: CASSGRFSGANVLTF. The CDR3 DNA reads as TGTGCCAGCAGTGGCCGTTTTAGTGGGGCCAACGTCCTGACTTTC. The chain has TRBV6-1 and TRBJ2-6; the D is unclear. V was clipped by 4 bases and J by 3 bases, with 10 bases between them. From germline, CDR1 is MNHNS and CDR2 SASEGT. The CDR3 contains 15 residues.